These 21 T cell receptor beta chains came from one sample sequenced in a study of T-cell memory formation after mild COVID-19. TCRdb re-called the 5' RACE reads through MiXCR, storing one row per CDR3 protein. The profile covers some 320,000 distinct CDR3 sequences, with about 16% appearing a single time and about 20% taken by the ten largest. The sequencing input was PBMCs or a T cell subset sorted from them (not recorded which). The receptors derive from a man aged 18 to 29 who had mild COVID-19 (a few samples of this study predate the infection). Cell type and time point are not known.

The V gene is TRBV3-2, the J gene TRBJ2-7; TRBD1, the D gene given by the table, was not confirmed from the DNA. TRBV3-2 is noted as a pseudogene. The CDR3 consists of 20 residues. CDR3 bases: TGTGCCAGCAGCCAACAAAGGTCGAAGAGGGCAGGGACAGGGAGCTACGAGCAGTACTTC. It yields the protein CASSQQRSKRAGTGSYEQYF.

This clonotype was counted between two and nine times. The gene calls are TRBV5-1 and TRBJ2-7; D is possibly TRBD1 or TRBD2 (5 bases each). The CDR3 is 12 residues long. The ends were cut back, 4 bases at V and 6 bases at J, with 11 bases in the middle. CDR1 and CDR2 from the germline V gene are SGHRS and YFSETQ. The CDR3 sequence: CASSNSGGEQYF. The DNA of the CDR3 is TGCGCCAGCAGCAACAGTGGGGGCGAGCAGTACTTC.

This clonotype was counted a few times. The chain joins TRBV7-2 to TRBJ1-1; a possible D gene is TRBD1 (6 bases). V gave up 2 bases and J gave up 8 bases, with 12 bases separating them. Germline lookup yields CDR1 SGHTA and CDR2 FQGNSA. The length of the CDR3 is 13 residues. CDR3 sequence: CASSLPFTGEAFF. For the CDR3, the DNA is TGTGCCAGCAGCTTACCGTTTACAGGGGAAGCTTTCTTT.

The chain has TRBV15 and TRBJ1-1, with D possibly TRBD1 on 5 matching bases. Germline V gene data show CDR1 as LNHNV and CDR2 as YYDKDF (reference sequence). The CDR3 extends over 15 amino acids. V lost 3 bases to trimming and J lost 2 bases, with 13 bases between them. CDR3 nucleotide sequence: TGTGCCACCAGCAGGCTCAGACAGATTAACACTGAAGCTTTCTTT. Translating it yields CATSRLRQINTEAFF.

The genes are TRBV7-2 and TRBJ1-2, with 9 bases aligning to TRBD1. This CDR3 region has 16 residues. V dropped 4 bases and J dropped 3; count of bases not matched to a gene: 9. The germline V gene has CDR1 SGHTA and CDR2 FQGNSA. The CDR3 coding sequence is TGTGCCAGCAGCTCAAGTACGGGACAGGGTGACTATGGCTACACCTTC. Residues: CASSSSTGQGDYGYTF.

This clonotype has a handful of counts. The chain recombines TRBV11-2 with TRBJ2-5; TRBD1 matches at 12 bases. Germline V lookup: CDR1 SGHAT, CDR2 FQNNGV. The V segment lost 3 bases and the J segment 4 bases; nucleotides outside the gene matches: 27. The CDR3 extends over 23 amino acids. The CDR3 DNA reads TGTGCCAGCAGCTTGGTGAGGTGGGACAGGGGGCTTCGACTCGGCACTAGCCGAGAGACCCAGTACTTC. The encoded protein is CASSLVRWDRGLRLGTSRETQYF.

A word on this clonotype: A much larger clone differs from this one at a single base, so this may be a read error. The rearrangement joins TRBV6-2 or TRBV6-3 to TRBJ1-6, with unresolved D. CDR3 length equals 13 residues. Germline CDR1 MNHEY, CDR2 SVGEGT. V lost 7 bases and J 7 bases, leaving 11 bases between the germline ends. CDR3: CASTRHGNSPLHF. CDR3 bases: TGTGCCAGCACCCGACATGGGAATTCACCCCTCCACTTT.

This clonotype has ten or more counts. The J gene is TRBJ2-1, the V gene TRBV5-6; 8 positions agree with TRBD1. With 1 base clipped from V and 6 bases from J, the junction kept 6 bases outside the gene matches. The CDR3 sequence is 15 residues long. Germline V gene lookup returns CDR1 SGHDT and CDR2 YYEEEE. CDR3 sequence: CASSLKDRVTNEQFF. CDR3 bases: TGTGCCAGCAGCTTGAAGGACAGGGTCACCAATGAGCAGTTCTTC.

The rearrangement links TRBV5-1 to TRBJ1-1, with TRBD1 matching over 7 bases. Germline CDR1 and CDR2: SGHRS and YFSETQ. The CDR3 length is 14 residues. V was clipped by 4 bases and J by 0 bases; unmatched bases: 3. The CDR3 DNA reads as TGCGCCAGCAGCCGACAGGGAGTGAACACTGAAGCTTTCTTT. Its translation: CASSRQGVNTEAFF.

This clonotype came up a few times. V gene TRBV12-3 or TRBV12-4 combines with J gene TRBJ1-1, with D possibly matching TRBD1 (5 bases). V was pared by 8 bases and J by 4 bases, with 14 bases between. This CDR3 has 13 amino acids. CDR3 sequence: CASQRGLTTEAFF. CDR3 DNA: TGTGCCAGCCAGAGGGGTTTGACCACTGAAGCTTTCTTT.

This clonotype showed up just a few times. This chain joins TRBV3-1 and TRBJ2-7; no firm D call. The germline gives CDR1 LGHDT, CDR2 YNNKEL (reference sequence). V lost 1 base, J lost 0 bases, and 7 bases lay in between. The CDR3 contains 14 residues. The CDR3 coding sequence is TGTGCCAGCAGCCAAGCTACCACCTCCTACGAGCAGTACTTC. Its protein is CASSQATTSYEQYF.

In its sample, this clonotype was seen a few times. The rearrangement links TRBV6-5 to TRBJ2-1; the match to TRBD1 covers 9 bases. CDR1 and CDR2 from the germline V gene are MNHEY and SVGAGI. V trimming: 4 bases; J trimming: 8 bases; junction bases outside the gene matches: 9. The CDR3 is 15 residues long. CDR3 DNA sequence: TGTGCCAGCAGTTCCTCCAGGACAGGGGAAGATGAGCAGTTCTTC. It codes for CASSSSRTGEDEQFF.

V gene TRBV7-9 combines with J gene TRBJ2-4, with TRBD1 matching over 7 bases. This CDR3 contains 14 residues. CDR1 and CDR2 from the germline V gene are SEHNR and FQNEAQ (reference sequence). After removal of 5 bases from V and 9 bases from J, the junction contained 10 bases not matched to a gene. CDR3 sequence reads: CASSVITGVSIQYF. Here the CDR3 DNA reads TGTGCCAGCAGCGTTATCACAGGGGTTTCCATTCAGTACTTC.

The V gene is TRBV10-3, the J gene TRBJ2-1; D possibly uses TRBD1 or TRBD2 (5 bases each). The CDR3 consists of 16 residues. The ends were cut back, 7 bases at V and 0 bases at J, with 16 bases in the middle. Germline loops: CDR1 ENHRY, CDR2 SYGVKD. CDR3: CAIKRDRPVSYNEQFF. The CDR3 DNA reads TGTGCCATCAAAAGGGACCGTCCCGTCTCCTACAATGAGCAGTTCTTC.

This clonotype has just a few counts. J is TRBJ1-6 and V is TRBV12-3 or TRBV12-4; D may be TRBD1 (5 bases). V lost 6 bases and J 7 bases, leaving 13 bases between the germline ends. This CDR3 comprises 14 residues. CDR3 sequence (DNA): TGTGCCAGCAGACCGGGACGGACAAATTCACCCCTCCACTTT. Its protein is CASRPGRTNSPLHF.

The chain recombines TRBV7-6 with TRBJ2-3, with no clear D. CDR1 is SGHVS and CDR2 is FNYEAQ in the germline V gene. V lost 7 bases and J lost 1, with 15 bases in between. There are 15 residues in the CDR3. CDR3 loop: CASTAYLSGTDTQYF. The CDR3 DNA reads TGTGCCAGCACCGCCTATTTGAGCGGCACAGATACGCAGTATTTT. Looking up the rest from reference TRBV7-6 and TRBJ2-3 gives the full variable domain: GAGVSQSPRYKVTKRGQDVALRCDPISGHVSLYWYRQALGQGPEFLTYFNYEAQQDKSGLPNDRFSAERPEGSISTLTIQRTEQRDSAMYRCASTAYLSGTDTQYFGPGTRLTVL.

This clonotype was observed a few times. This chain uses TRBV5-1 with TRBJ1-4; no clear D gene. V gave up 0 bases and J gave up 3 bases, with 9 bases separating them. This CDR3 has 15 amino acids. Germline V lookup: CDR1 SGHRS, CDR2 YFSETQ. CDR3 nucleotides: TGCGCCAGCAGCTTGGAACCCCGGCCTAATGAAAAACTGTTTTTT. Its protein is CASSLEPRPNEKLFF.

The J gene is TRBJ2-3, the V gene TRBV19, with unresolved D. Germline CDR1 is LNHDA and CDR2 is SQIVND (reference sequence). Trimming cost V 7 bases and J 0 bases, with 14 bases left between them. The CDR3 is made up of 15 amino acids. CDR3 nucleotide sequence: TGTGCCAGTAACCTGAGAAGATCTAGCACAGATACGCAGTATTTT. This gives the protein CASNLRRSSTDTQYF.

This clonotype appeared a few times. The rearrangement links TRBV27 to TRBJ2-5; a possible D gene is TRBD1 (5 bases). CDR1 is MNHEY, CDR2 SMNVEV, per germline (reference sequence). This CDR3 spans 15 amino acids. Trimming pared 6 bases from V and 1 base from J, leaving 15 bases between. The CDR3 sequence: CASRDGQGSQETQYF. In DNA form, the CDR3 reads TGTGCCAGCAGAGATGGGCAGGGCTCCCAAGAGACCCAGTACTTC.

The chain uses TRBV10-3 and TRBJ1-4, with 12 bases lining up with TRBD1. The CDR3 is 17 residues long. Germline V lookup: CDR1 ENHRY, CDR2 SYGVKD. J gave up 6 bases and V 6 bases, and 11 bases lay outside the gene matches. CDR3 amino acids: CAISEGTGTGGHEKLFF. Written as DNA, the CDR3 is TGTGCCATCAGCGAGGGGACGGGGACAGGGGGCCATGAAAAACTGTTTTTT.

This clonotype has more than one count but fewer than ten. V and J are TRBV6-2 or TRBV6-3 and TRBJ2-7, with D possibly matching TRBD1 (5 bases). Germline assignment: CDR1 MNHEY and CDR2 SVGEGT. The CDR3 spans 15 residues. Trimming removed 0 bases from V and 4 bases from J, with 13 bases in between. In DNA form, the CDR3 reads TGTGCCAGCAGTTACTCGAGCGACAGCCTTTACGAGCAGTACGTC. Protein: CASSYSSDSLYEQYV.